The 20 T cell receptor beta chains given below trace back to one sample, sequenced in a study of OX40 agonist ivuxolimab in advanced cancers. Clones were read by immunoSEQ multiplex PCR, and TCRdb kept only the in-frame ones, dropping some. The sample consists of tens of thousands of clones, about 90% of them appearing once. Sequencing used CD4+ or CD8+ T cells sorted from blood, obtained in a trial of the OX40 agonist ivuxolimab. The receptor source for this set is an adult with an advanced solid tumor such as melanoma, head and neck, liver or kidney cancer.

In this sample, this clone turned up once. The chain joins TRBV7-3 to TRBJ2-1, with D possibly matching TRBD2 (5 bases). The CDR3 extends over 15 amino acids. Trimming stripped 1 base from V and 6 bases from J, with 13 bases between. Germline lookup yields CDR1 SGHTA and CDR2 FQGTGA. As DNA, the CDR3 is TGTGCCAGCAGCTTAAGGGCGGGCACGGGCAATGAGCAGTTCTTC. It codes for CASSLRAGTGNEQFF.

The rearrangement uses TRBV9 and TRBJ1-6, with D possibly being TRBD1 (5 bases). The CDR3 totals 18 residues. CDR1 is SGDLS, CDR2 YYNGEE, per germline. V was cut by 4 bases and J by 7 bases, with 24 bases left in between. The CDR3 is CASSSVVGVGHGNSPLHF. Here the CDR3 DNA reads TGTGCCAGCAGCAGCGTAGTTGGGGTTGGACACGGGAATTCACCCCTCCACTTT.

This rearrangement joins TRBV28 to TRBJ1-3, with D hard to call. Germline CDR1 reads MDHEN; CDR2 reads SYDVKM. The CDR3 length is 14 residues. Trimming stripped 7 bases from V and 0 bases from J, with 10 bases between. The CDR3 coding sequence is TGTGCCAGCAATTCGGCAGTCTCTGGAAACACCATATATTTT. It encodes CASNSAVSGNTIYF. The full variable domain, completed using reference TRBV28 and TRBJ1-3, is DVKVTQSSRYLVKRTGEKVFLECVQDMDHENMFWYRQDPGLGLRLIYFSYDVKMKEKGDIPEGYSVSREKKERFSLILESASTNQTSMYLCASNSAVSGNTIYFGEGSWLTVV.

Regarding this clone: At one end the junction does not follow the germline gene, possibly because of a read error. The chain has TRBV19 and TRBJ2-7, with 7 positions matching TRBD1. Germline V gives CDR1 LNHDA, CDR2 SQIVND (reference sequence). The CDR3 runs to 15 residues. The chain's CDR3 is CASRSISGTAYGQYF. CDR3 bases: TGTGCCAGTAGATCAATCTCCGGGACAGCCTACGGGCAGTACTTC.

J is TRBJ1-1 and V is TRBV30; no clear D gene. V lost 0 bases and J lost 11, with 13 bases in between. Germline V gene lookup returns CDR1 GTSNPN and CDR2 SVGIG (reference sequence). This CDR3 comprises 12 residues. CDR3 amino acids: CAWSVLDRFAFF. For the CDR3, the DNA is TGTGCCTGGAGTGTACTAGACCGGTTTGCTTTCTTT. Combining the CDR3 with reference TRBV30 and TRBJ1-1 gives the whole variable domain SQTIHQWPATLVQPVGSPLSLECTVEGTSNPNLYWYRQAAGRGLQLLFYSVGIGQISSEVPQNLSASRPQDRQFILSSKKLLLSDSGFYLCAWSVLDRFAFFGQGTRLTVV.

The chain combines TRBV27 with TRBJ2-1; maybe TRBD1 (6 bases). V dropped 3 bases and J dropped 11 bases, with 14 bases sitting between them. The CDR3 has 13 amino acids. Germline V gene data show CDR1 as MNHEY and CDR2 as SMNVEV (reference sequence). The CDR3, as DNA: TGTGCCAGCAGTTTGGGATCAGGGGACAAGCAGTTCTTC. Translated, it gives CASSLGSGDKQFF.

With regard to this clone: The junction and the germline gene differ at one end; a read error may be behind it. The chain carries TRBV2 and TRBJ2-7; 8 bases are a match to TRBD1. The CDR3 loop spans 13 amino acids. Germline CDR1 reads SNHLY; CDR2 reads FYNNEI. The DNA for the CDR3 is TGTGCCAGAAACGGGACAGGTGATTTGATGAGGGACTTC. It codes for CARNGTGDLMRDF. The variable domain in full, with the rest retrieved from reference TRBV2 and TRBJ2-7, is EPEVTQTPSHQVTQMGQEVILRCVPISNHLYFYWYRQILGQKVEFLVSFYNNEISEKSEIFDDQFSVERPDGSNFTLKIRSTKLEDSAMYFCARNGTGDLMRDFGPGTRLTVT.

The genes are TRBV5-1 and TRBJ2-7; TRBD2 might be the D (6 bases). Germline CDR1 is SGHRS and CDR2 is YFSETQ. Trimming left V 3 bases short and J 3 bases short, with 16 bases between. The CDR3 consists of 15 residues. The chain's CDR3 is CASSYKDGAGYEQYF. For the CDR3, the DNA is TGCGCCAGCAGCTATAAGGACGGAGCGGGCTACGAGCAGTACTTC. Looking up the rest from reference TRBV5-1 and TRBJ2-7 gives the full variable domain: KAGVTQTPRYLIKTRGQQVTLSCSPISGHRSVSWYQQTPGQGLQFLFEYFSETQRNKGNFPGRFSGRQFSNSRSEMNVSTLELGDSALYLCASSYKDGAGYEQYFGPGTRLTVT.

V gene TRBV4-1 combines with J gene TRBJ2-1, with D possibly matching TRBD2 (7 bases). The CDR3 sequence is 15 residues long. The V gene lost 8 bases and the J gene lost 6 bases, with 20 bases spanning the gap. Germline CDR1 MGHRA, CDR2 YSYEKL. The CDR3 DNA sequence: TGCGCCAGCCACGGGGGGCTAGCCAACGGCAATGAGCAGTTCTTC. Residues: CASHGGLANGNEQFF.

The chain employs TRBV25-1 and TRBJ2-7; D remains ambiguous. Germline CDR1 is MGHDK and CDR2 is SYGVNS. V dropped 1 base and J dropped 1 base, with 8 bases sitting between them. The CDR3 is made up of 14 amino acids. CDR3 amino acids: CASSESDPSYEQYF. The CDR3 DNA follows: TGTGCCAGCAGTGAATCTGACCCTTCCTACGAGCAGTACTTC.

V usage is TRBV28 and J usage is TRBJ2-1; 7 bases agree with TRBD2. Trimming at V came to 5 bases and at J to 14 bases, leaving 18 bases not matched to a gene. The germline V gene encodes CDR1 MDHEN and CDR2 SYDVKM. The CDR3 extends over 15 amino acids. The CDR3 DNA reads as TGTGCCAGCAGTGGGTCCCCTTCGGGCCGAGGGAGGGAGTTCTTC. This gives the protein CASSGSPSGRGREFF.

The chain has TRBV2 and TRBJ1-1; D may be TRBD1 (5 bases). Germline values: CDR1 SNHLY, CDR2 FYNNEI. The CDR3 length is 13 residues. Deletions cut 6 bases from V and 1 base from J, with 9 bases between. The CDR3 sequence: CASRRDSNTEAFF. Written as DNA, the CDR3 is TGTGCCAGCAGACGGGACTCGAACACTGAAGCTTTCTTT. Together with reference TRBV2 and TRBJ1-1, the CDR3 gives the full variable domain: EPEVTQTPSHQVTQMGQEVILRCVPISNHLYFYWYRQILGQKVEFLVSFYNNEISEKSEIFDDQFSVERPDGSNFTLKIRSTKLEDSAMYFCASRRDSNTEAFFGQGTRLTVV.

The CDR3 reads CASSYRGNTGELFF. The CDR3 DNA reads as TGTGCCAGCAGTTACAGGGGGAACACCGGGGAGCTGTTTTTT. The rearrangement links TRBV6-6 to TRBJ2-2; D perhaps matches TRBD1 (5 bases). Germline V gene sequence: CDR1 MNHNY, CDR2 SVGAGI (reference sequence). This CDR3 comprises 14 residues. The ends were cut back, 2 bases at V and 1 base at J, with 5 bases in the middle.

V and J are TRBV7-2 and TRBJ2-1; D gene unclear. Germline V lookup: CDR1 SGHTA, CDR2 FQGNSA. Trimming stripped 1 base from V and 5 bases from J, with 12 bases between. This CDR3 spans 15 amino acids. The CDR3 region has the DNA TGTGCCAGCAGCTTAGTCCGGACCCGAAACAATGAGCAGTTCTTC. As protein: CASSLVRTRNNEQFF.

This clone has more than one count but fewer than ten. In DNA, the CDR3 is TGTGCCAGCAGTTTCCTAGGAGGCTACACCTTC. As protein: CASSFLGGYTF. The V gene is TRBV28, the J gene TRBJ1-2; no clear D gene. The CDR3 contains 11 residues. The germline V and J ends were trimmed by 3 bases and 8 bases, with 7 bases remaining between them. The V gene's germline CDR1 is MDHEN and CDR2 SYDVKM.

The chain uses TRBV6-5 and TRBJ2-1, with a possible D match to TRBD1 (6 bases). The germline V gene has CDR1 MNHEY and CDR2 SVGAGI. V was cut by 5 bases and J by 4 bases, with 15 bases left in between. CDR3 length equals 15 residues. In nucleotides, the CDR3 is TGTGCCAGCAGTCCAACCAGGGGCCCTTACAATGAGCAGTTCTTC. Translating gives CASSPTRGPYNEQFF.

A single count supports this clone. The chain carries TRBV6-5 and TRBJ1-2; possible D gene TRBD1, 5 bases. Deletions cut 4 bases from V and 2 bases from J, with 14 bases between. CDR3 length: 15 residues. Germline loops: CDR1 MNHEY, CDR2 SVGAGI. CDR3 bases: TGTGCCAGCAGTTTTCGGACAACTATAAACTATGGCTACACCTTC. Translation: CASSFRTTINYGYTF.

In its sample, this clone was seen once. The rearrangement links TRBV11-2 to TRBJ2-7; 9 bases line up with TRBD2. J was trimmed by 3 bases and V by 4 bases; bases with no gene match: 4. Germline CDR1 is SGHAT and CDR2 is FQNNGV. The CDR3 runs 14 residues. Written as DNA, the CDR3 is TGTGCCAGCAGCTCTTTAGCGGGGGTCTACGAGCAGTACTTC. As protein: CASSSLAGVYEQYF.

The genes are TRBV6-5 and TRBJ1-3; TRBD1 aligns across 8 bases. The germline V gene has CDR1 MNHEY and CDR2 SVGAGI. After removal of 6 bases from V and 0 bases from J, the junction contained 1 base not matched to a gene. This CDR3 spans 14 amino acids. CDR3 in DNA: TGTGCCAGCAGAACAGGGGGCTCTGGAAACACCATATATTTT. This sequence encodes CASRTGGSGNTIYF.

This rearrangement joins TRBV30 to TRBJ2-7; the D is unclear. This CDR3 spans 11 amino acids. The V gene lost 2 bases and the J gene lost 3 bases, with 5 bases spanning the gap. Germline assignment: CDR1 GTSNPN and CDR2 SVGIG (reference sequence). CDR3 sequence (DNA): TGTGCCTGGAGTACGGGCTACGAGCAGTACTTC. Amino acid sequence: CAWSTGYEQYF.